This entry lists 21 T cell receptor beta chains sequenced from one sample in a study of T cell changes during pregnancy in multiple sclerosis. Repertoires were generated with immunoSEQ multiplex PCR, while TCRdb's copy carries only in-frame clones and drops some. The sample lists 40,000 to 45,000 clones, about 92% occurring once. The sample taken for sequencing was peripheral blood. Receptors originate from a female donor with multiple sclerosis, enrolled in a pregnancy study.

The chain carries TRBV5-1 and TRBJ1-1; 10 bases line up with TRBD1. The germline CDR1 and CDR2 sequences are SGHRS and YFSETQ. The V and J ends lost 4 bases and 5 bases, in that order; junction bases with no gene match: 14. CDR3 length: 17 residues. Here the CDR3 DNA reads TGCGCCAGCAGCCCTCACCGGGACAGGGGAGAGGTAACTGAAGCTTTCTTT. This encodes CASSPHRDRGEVTEAFF.

This sequence joins TRBV4-3 and TRBJ2-7; a possible D gene is TRBD1 (5 bases). V lost 2 bases to trimming and J lost 5 bases, with 16 bases between them. Germline CDR1 and CDR2: LGHNA and YSLEER. The CDR3 extends over 15 amino acids. The CDR3: CASSQQGSGPHEQYF. The CDR3 nucleotides are TGCGCCAGCAGCCAACAAGGGTCAGGGCCCCACGAGCAGTACTTC.

J is TRBJ2-1 and V is TRBV7-9; TRBD2 matches 9 bases. V trimming: 5 bases; J trimming: 4 bases; junction bases outside the gene matches: 6. From germline, CDR1 is SEHNR and CDR2 FQNEAQ (reference sequence). CDR3 size: 15 residues. In DNA form, the CDR3 reads TGTGCCAGCAGCCGACTAGCGGAGGAATACAATGAGCAGTTCTTC. The encoded protein is CASSRLAEEYNEQFF.

CDR3 nucleotide sequence: TGTGCCAGCAGCTCAGAGGACGGGGGTGGCTCCGAGCAGTACTTC. Protein sequence: CASSSEDGGGSEQYF. The chain uses TRBV11-2 and TRBJ2-7; TRBD2 is a possible D gene (6 bases). CDR1 is SGHAT, CDR2 FQNNGV, per germline. The CDR3 length is 15 residues. V was cut by 4 bases and J by 6 bases, with 19 bases left in between.

In its sample, this clone was seen once. Here the CDR3 DNA reads TGTGCCAGCAGTTTATATTCGGGTCCTGAAGAGACCCAGTACTTC. Translated, it gives CASSLYSGPEETQYF. This chain connects TRBV27 to TRBJ2-5; D not resolved. The CDR3 is 15 residues long. Trimming cost V 1 base and J 3 bases, with 12 bases left between them. Per germline, CDR1 MNHEY and CDR2 SMNVEV (reference sequence).

The chain uses TRBV2 and TRBJ2-7; the D call may be TRBD1 or TRBD2 (5 bases each). The CDR3 totals 14 residues. V lost 6 bases and J lost 2, with 14 bases in between. CDR1 and CDR2 from the germline V gene are SNHLY and FYNNEI. This CDR3 is CASSHGEGPYEQYF. CDR3 in DNA: TGTGCCAGCAGCCATGGCGAGGGACCCTACGAGCAGTACTTC.

Worth noting for this clone: One end of the junction fails to match germline, which may point to a read error. The rearrangement links TRBV7-9 to TRBJ2-5; 7 bases align to TRBD2. This CDR3 comprises 13 residues. Germline V gives CDR1 SEHNR, CDR2 FQNEAQ (reference sequence). The CDR3 spells CASSLAVQETQYF. The CDR3, as DNA: TGTGCCAGCAGCCTAGCGGTCCAAGAGACCCAGTACTTC. Full variable domain (outside the CDR3, taken from reference TRBV7-9 and TRBJ2-5): DTGVSQNPRHKITKRGQNVTFRCDPISEHNRLYWYRQTLGQGPEFLTYFQNEAQLEKSRLLSDRFSAERPKGSFSTLEIQRTEQGDSAMYLCASSLAVQETQYFGPGTRLLVL.

The V and J genes are TRBV30 and TRBJ2-7; 9 bases fit TRBD1. J lost 1 base, V lost 3 bases, and 7 bases had no gene match. Germline lookup yields CDR1 GTSNPN and CDR2 SVGIG (reference sequence). The CDR3 has 15 amino acids. CDR3 region: CAWRGWTGVSYEQYF. In DNA form, the CDR3 reads TGTGCCTGGAGGGGATGGACAGGGGTTTCCTACGAGCAGTACTTC.

The rearrangement links TRBV28 to TRBJ2-7, with 14 bases lining up with TRBD2. Germline V gives CDR1 MDHEN, CDR2 SYDVKM. The CDR3 runs 18 residues. With 5 bases clipped from V and 5 bases from J, the junction kept 14 bases outside the gene matches. CDR3 in DNA: TGTGCCAGCAGTGCCGGGACTAGCGGGAGCAGCGGGAAGAACGAGCAGTACTTC. Translated, it gives CASSAGTSGSSGKNEQYF.

The chain employs TRBV5-1 and TRBJ2-1, with D hard to call. Trimming cost V 4 bases and J 12 bases, with 14 bases left between them. The CDR3 consists of 12 residues. CDR1 is SGHRS and CDR2 is YFSETQ in the germline V gene. The CDR3 region is CASSARPRRQFF. The CDR3 nucleotides read TGCGCCAGCAGCGCCCGACCCCGGAGGCAGTTCTTC.

This rearrangement joins TRBV7-9 to TRBJ1-1; D possibly corresponds to TRBD1 (6 bases). This CDR3 comprises 14 residues. In germline, CDR1 is SEHNR, CDR2 FQNEAQ (reference sequence). V was shortened by 4 bases and J by 3 bases, with 12 bases between the two germline ends. As DNA, the CDR3 is TGTGCCAGCAGCTCCACAGGGCTGGACACTGAAGCTTTCTTT. This codes for CASSSTGLDTEAFF. The complete variable domain, with remaining parts taken from reference TRBV7-9 and TRBJ1-1, reads DTGVSQNPRHKITKRGQNVTFRCDPISEHNRLYWYRQTLGQGPEFLTYFQNEAQLEKSRLLSDRFSAERPKGSFSTLEIQRTEQGDSAMYLCASSSTGLDTEAFFGQGTRLTVV.

V gene TRBV7-9 combines with J gene TRBJ2-7; 9 bases line up with TRBD1. This CDR3 is 14 amino acids long. Per germline, CDR1 SEHNR and CDR2 FQNEAQ (reference sequence). Trimming at V came to 5 bases and at J to 4 bases, leaving 6 bases not matched to a gene. This CDR3 reads CASSRQGVAYEQYF. The CDR3 region has the DNA TGTGCCAGCAGCCGACAGGGGGTAGCTTACGAGCAGTACTTC.

This clone is a singleton in its sample. This chain links TRBV27 with TRBJ1-5; 7 bases match TRBD1. The junction had 9 bases not matched to a gene; V was cut back by 3 bases and J by 7 bases. CDR1 and CDR2 (germline): MNHEY, SMNVEV (reference sequence). The CDR3 loop spans 15 amino acids. The CDR3 region has the DNA TGTGCCAGCAGTTTTGCGGCAGGGGGTAAGCAGCCCCAGCATTTT. Protein sequence: CASSFAAGGKQPQHF.

CDR3 protein: CASSLGRSEYYEQYF. CDR3 DNA: TGTGCCAGCAGCTTAGGGAGGTCGGAGTACTACGAGCAGTACTTC. The chain employs TRBV7-9 and TRBJ2-7; TRBD2 is a possible D gene (5 bases). The CDR3 runs 15 residues. Germline values: CDR1 SEHNR, CDR2 FQNEAQ (reference sequence). V dropped 1 base and J dropped 3 bases, with 13 bases sitting between them.

The rearrangement links TRBV6-5 to TRBJ2-7, with TRBD1 as a possible D gene (6 bases). The CDR3 is 13 amino acids. Per germline, CDR1 MNHEY and CDR2 SVGAGI. Trimming pared 5 bases from V and 3 bases from J, leaving 11 bases between. As DNA, the CDR3 is TGTGCCAGCAGTAACAGGGCAAACTACGAGCAGTACTTC. Translating gives CASSNRANYEQYF.

The rearrangement joins TRBV28 to TRBJ1-4; TRBD1 agrees at 10 bases. The trim removed 1 base at V and 6 bases at J, leaving 5 bases unmatched. Germline CDR1 reads MDHEN; CDR2 reads SYDVKM. CDR3 length: 16 residues. CDR3 DNA sequence: TGTGCCAGCAGTTTATACGCCGGGACAGGGGATGAAAAACTGTTTTTT. It codes for CASSLYAGTGDEKLFF.

CDR3 DNA: TGTGCCAGCAGCTTAGGCATAATCGGGGAGCTGTTTTTT. Translating gives CASSLGIIGELFF. The J gene is TRBJ2-2, the V gene TRBV7-2; D unclear. V was clipped by 1 base and J by 7 bases, with 7 bases between them. Germline V gives CDR1 SGHTA, CDR2 FQGNSA. This CDR3 contains 13 residues.

V usage is TRBV4-1 and J usage is TRBJ2-7; possibly TRBD1 for D (6 bases). Trimming removed 3 bases from V and 7 bases from J, with 16 bases in between. Germline V gives CDR1 MGHRA, CDR2 YSYEKL. The CDR3 loop spans 14 amino acids. The CDR3 loop is CASSQGHPSGEQYF. Here the CDR3 DNA reads TGCGCCAGCAGCCAGGGACACCCGTCTGGGGAGCAGTACTTC.

The chain's CDR3 is CASSHLTSGSKANIQYF. CDR3 in DNA: TGCGCCAGCAGCCACCTGACTAGCGGGAGTAAAGCGAACATTCAGTACTTC. The V call is TRBV4-1, the J call TRBJ2-4; 12 nucleotides match TRBD2. Germline CDR1 reads MGHRA; CDR2 reads YSYEKL. With 3 bases clipped from V and 7 bases from J, the junction kept 10 bases outside the gene matches. The CDR3 sequence is 17 residues long.

The chain combines TRBV29-1 with TRBJ1-2; D call uncertain. The CDR3 extends over 10 amino acids. Germline CDR1 and CDR2: SQVTM and ANQGSEA. Between the trimmed V and J ends, which lost 3 bases and 6 bases, there was a span of 5 bases. In DNA form, the CDR3 reads TGCAGCGTTGACGGGGATGGCTACACCTTC. This encodes CSVDGDGYTF.

This chain links TRBV4-1 with TRBJ2-5; TRBD2 matches 8 bases. The CDR3 contains 16 residues. V gave up 4 bases and J gave up 3 bases; unmatched junction bases: 10. Germline V lookup: CDR1 MGHRA, CDR2 YSYEKL. The CDR3 loop is CASSPEPGLVEETQYF. In DNA, the CDR3 is TGCGCCAGCAGCCCCGAACCGGGACTAGTAGAAGAGACCCAGTACTTC.